This entry describes one TCR beta chain. What it binds is unknown. This sample was included in a study of cytomegalovirus exposure and HLA in healthy donors. The study ran its PCR with 60 Vbeta and 13 Jbeta primers. TCRdb's table, derived via immunoSEQ multiplex PCR, lists solely in-frame clones and lacks some. Altogether 70,000 to 95,000 clones are present, 80% to 90% being singletons, with the ten largest covering 1.5% to 2%. General study findings and limits: The study listed under 200 cytomegalovirus-associated TCR beta chains. An observed cluster of highly shared sequence variants was recorded as a likely sequencing artifact.

Trimming removed 4 bases from V and 6 bases from J; junction bases left unmatched: 13. CDR1 is SGDLS, CDR2 YYNGEE, per germline. CDR3 length: 15 residues. The V and J genes are TRBV9 and TRBJ2-7; the match to TRBD1 covers 7 bases. Specimen: PBMCs. The TCR was taken from a woman in her thirties in good health and CMV-seronegative. The chain's CDR3 is CASSLGQLGASEQYF. Here the CDR3 DNA reads TGTGCCAGCAGCTTGGGACAGCTAGGGGCATCCGAGCAGTACTTC.